A selection of T cell receptor beta chains follows, all from one sample in a study of vaccination effects on CD4 cells after COVID-19. TCRdb keeps only in-frame clones here, not all; method: immunoSEQ multiplex PCR. Counted here are approximately 78,000 clones, around 81% occurring once; the ten biggest clones make up 1.2%. For these TCRs, the target antigens are not known. The source material was CD4+ T cells from PBMCs cultured with HCoV-229E spike peptides, sampled after COVID-19 vaccination. Receptors originate from a human donor who received a COVID-19 vaccine. Both conserved end residues are part of each CDR3. D genes are given only for firm matches. Some rows have no size entry. The others give once, few or many, or a class for an expanded clone.

V gene,D gene,clone size,J gene,CDR3 DNA,CDR3 protein
TRBV24-1,NA,NA,TRBJ2-1,TGTGCCACCAGTGACCCCGCGCGTCCCTACAATGAGCAGTTCTTC,CATSDPARPYNEQFF
TRBV30,NA,once,TRBJ1-6,TGTGCCTGGAGCTCGAACCGAGGTTCACCCCTCCACTTT,CAWSSNRGSPLHF
TRBV3-1/TRBV3-2,NA,NA,TRBJ1-3,TGTGCCAGCAGCCAAGTGGCCGGCTCTGGAAACACCATATATTTT,CASSQVAGSGNTIYF
TRBV11-3,NA,NA,TRBJ2-1,TGTGCCAGCAGCTTTCAGGGTGATGAGCAGTTCTTC,CASSFQGDEQFF
TRBV2,TRBD1,NA,TRBJ2-2,TGTGCCAGCAGTCGGGACAGCCTATTGACCGGGGGGGAGCTGTTTTTT,CASSRDSLLTGGELFF
TRBV20-1,NA,few,TRBJ1-4,TGCAGTGCTCCCTCTGAAAAACTGTTTTTT,CSAPSEKLFF
TRBV5-1,TRBD1,NA,TRBJ1-2,TGCGCCAGCAGATCTGACAGGGGAGGAGGCTACACCTTC,CASRSDRGGGYTF
TRBV7-2,TRBD1,NA,TRBJ1-2,TGTGCCAGCAGTTCCGACAGGGTGTATGGCTACACCTTC,CASSSDRVYGYTF
TRBV3-1/TRBV3-2,NA,NA,TRBJ1-1,TGTGCCAGCAGCCAAGATGCAGGGAACACTGAAGCTTTCTTT,CASSQDAGNTEAFF
TRBV9,NA,few,TRBJ1-2,TGTGCCAGCAGCGTAGATTGGACAACTAACTATGGCTACACCTTC,CASSVDWTTNYGYTF
TRBV30,NA,few,TRBJ2-2,TGTGCCTGGACCGGGACAACCACCGGGGAGCTGTTTTTT,CAWTGTTTGELFF
TRBV4-3,NA,NA,TRBJ1-1,TGCGCCAGCAGCCGCCAAGAAGGGGGGATGACTGAAGCTTTCTTT,CASSRQEGGMTEAFF
TRBV27,TRBD2,NA,TRBJ2-5,TGTGCCAGCGGCCCCCGACTAGCGGGGGTCGAGACCCAGTACTTC,CASGPRLAGVETQYF
TRBV5-5,TRBD1,few,TRBJ1-1,TGTGCCAGCAGCCGTCGACAGGGGTTAATGAACACTGAAGCTTTCTTT,CASSRRQGLMNTEAFF
TRBV14,NA,NA,TRBJ1-2,TGTGCCAGCAGCCAGGGGATTTATGGCTACACCTTC,CASSQGIYGYTF
TRBV3-1/TRBV3-2,NA,NA,TRBJ1-5,TGTGCCAGCAGCCCCAGAGAGGGGATCAATCAGCCCCAGCATTTT,CASSPREGINQPQHF
TRBV18,NA,NA,TRBJ2-5,TGTGCCAGCTCACGGGGGCTCGAGACCCAGTACTTC,CASSRGLETQYF
TRBV6-2/TRBV6-3,NA,NA,TRBJ1-1,TGTGCCAGCAGCCGCCCCGCCACGACTCGGGACACTGAAGCTTTCTTT,CASSRPATTRDTEAFF
TRBV6-4,NA,NA,TRBJ1-6,TGTGCCAGCAGTACCCAGGGTGGTTCACCCCTCCACTTT,CASSTQGGSPLHF
TRBV7-3,NA,NA,TRBJ2-6,TGTGCCAGCAGCTTAGTGCACTCTGGGGCCAACGTCCTGACTTTC,CASSLVHSGANVLTF
TRBV6-5,TRBD1,NA,TRBJ1-2,TGTGCCAGCAGGAGACAGGGAGATAACTATGGCTACACCTTC,CASRRQGDNYGYTF
TRBV2,NA,NA,TRBJ2-4,TGTGCCAGCAGTGATTTTATCACCTCGGGTGTAGGCAAAAACATTCAGTACTTC,CASSDFITSGVGKNIQYF
TRBV5-6,NA,NA,TRBJ1-1,TGTGCCAGCAGCTTGAGGGGAACAGGGTGGGTAGCTTTCTTT,CASSLRGTGWVAFF
TRBV18,TRBD2,NA,TRBJ2-1,TGTGCCAGCTCACCGGGTCCCCGGGGTGGGCTAGCGGCTTACAATGAGCAGTTCTTC,CASSPGPRGGLAAYNEQFF
TRBV27,NA,NA,TRBJ2-5,TGTGCCAGCAGTTTAAAGGACAGAAAGGGGGACACCCAGTACTTC,CASSLKDRKGDTQYF
TRBV18,NA,NA,TRBJ1-1,TGTGCCAGCTCACCCACACAGGTTTTAGAGAAAGCTTTCTTT,CASSPTQVLEKAFF
TRBV2,NA,NA,TRBJ1-3,TGTGCCAGCAGTCCGACATTCGGCTCTGGAAACACCATATATTTT,CASSPTFGSGNTIYF
TRBV5-1,NA,NA,TRBJ1-1,TGCGCCAGCAGCTTGGGGGGTTCGAACACTGAAGCTTTCTTT,CASSLGGSNTEAFF
TRBV12-5,NA,NA,TRBJ2-3,TGTGCTAGTGGTTCCCGACAGTCCGAACGCACAGATACGCAGTATTTT,CASGSRQSERTDTQYF
TRBV2,NA,NA,TRBJ2-3,TGTGCCAGCAGTGTGGCTCTAGCGTCAGATACGCAGTATTTT,CASSVALASDTQYF
TRBV6-5,TRBD2,NA,TRBJ2-1,TGTGCCAGCGGGACTAGCGGGAACTCCTACAATGAGCAGTTCTTC,CASGTSGNSYNEQFF
TRBV5-1,NA,NA,TRBJ2-1,TGCGCCAGCAGCTTCATTCTCGGGGGCGATGAGCAGTTCTTC,CASSFILGGDEQFF
TRBV10-1,TRBD1,NA,TRBJ1-1,TGCGCCAGCAGTGTCGACAGGGTGAACACTGAAGCTTTCTTT,CASSVDRVNTEAFF
TRBV7-3,NA,few,TRBJ1-4,TGTGCCAGCAGCGCAAACCCCAATGAAAAACTGTTTTTT,CASSANPNEKLFF
TRBV5-1,NA,NA,TRBJ2-1,TGCGCCAGCAGCCCCGATAACAGGGGGGGGAACACCTACAATGAGCAGTTCTTC,CASSPDNRGGNTYNEQFF
TRBV3-1/TRBV3-2,NA,NA,TRBJ1-6,TGTGCCAGCAGCCGGCCGAGTTTGGTGTCACCCCTCCACTTT,CASSRPSLVSPLHF
TRBV5-5,NA,NA,TRBJ1-5,TGTGCCAGCAGCTTGAGTACGACAGACGTGGGGCCCCAGCATTTT,CASSLSTTDVGPQHF
TRBV5-1,NA,NA,TRBJ2-2,TGCGCCAGCAGCTTGGCAGGGGTGGCCACCGGGGAGCTGTTTTTT,CASSLAGVATGELFF
TRBV5-6,NA,NA,TRBJ2-5,TGTGCCAGCAGCTTGGGGCTAGCAGGGGAGACCCAGTACTTC,CASSLGLAGETQYF
TRBV25-1,TRBD1,NA,TRBJ1-3,TGTGCCAGCAGTCACCCTCGGGACAGCGTTTTCTCTGGAAACACCATATATTTT,CASSHPRDSVFSGNTIYF
TRBV9,TRBD2,once,TRBJ2-3,TGTGCCAGCAGCGTAGGGCTAGCGGGGGGGTTCACAGATACGCAGTATTTT,CASSVGLAGGFTDTQYF
TRBV10-1,NA,NA,TRBJ1-5,TGCGCCAGCAGTCCGACAGTTGGCCAGCCCCAGCATTTT,CASSPTVGQPQHF
TRBV7-3,NA,NA,TRBJ1-1,TGTGCCAGCAGCTTAGACGGGGCGGACACTGAAGCTTTCTTT,CASSLDGADTEAFF
TRBV24-1,TRBD2,NA,TRBJ2-3,TGTGCCACCAGTTTCGGCGGGGGTGGGGTAGATACGCAGTATTTT,CATSFGGGGVDTQYF
TRBV5-1,NA,NA,TRBJ2-5,TGCGCCAGCAGCACGAACGCGCAGGGCGAACAAGAGACCCAGTACTTC,CASSTNAQGEQETQYF
TRBV18,NA,NA,TRBJ2-4,TGTGCCAGCTCAACAGGTCCCGCCGACAAAAACATTCAGTACTTC,CASSTGPADKNIQYF
TRBV15,NA,NA,TRBJ1-5,TGTGCCACCAGCAGAGATCGAGGTCAGCCCCAGCATTTT,CATSRDRGQPQHF
TRBV5-1,TRBD1,few,TRBJ1-5,TGCGCCAGCAGCCTCTGGACAGGGGGCTTTAATCAGCCCCAGCATTTT,CASSLWTGGFNQPQHF
TRBV3-1/TRBV3-2,TRBD1,NA,TRBJ1-2,TGTGCCAGCAGCCATCTAAACAGGGGAGACCGCTATGGCTACACCTTC,CASSHLNRGDRYGYTF
TRBV30,TRBD2,NA,TRBJ2-1,TGTGCCTCAAGAGGGACTAGCGGGATCAATGAGCAGTTCTTC,CASRGTSGINEQFF
TRBV24-1,NA,few,TRBJ2-5,TGTGCCACCAGTGATTGGGGGGCCGGGGTAAGAGGAGAGACCCAGTACTTC,CATSDWGAGVRGETQYF
TRBV28,NA,few,TRBJ1-6,TGTGCCAGCAGGGCCATAGGGGCCCTCCACTTT,CASRAIGALHF
TRBV6-5,TRBD1,NA,TRBJ2-3,TGTGCCAGCAGCCCACAACAGGGGGATACGCAGTATTTT,CASSPQQGDTQYF